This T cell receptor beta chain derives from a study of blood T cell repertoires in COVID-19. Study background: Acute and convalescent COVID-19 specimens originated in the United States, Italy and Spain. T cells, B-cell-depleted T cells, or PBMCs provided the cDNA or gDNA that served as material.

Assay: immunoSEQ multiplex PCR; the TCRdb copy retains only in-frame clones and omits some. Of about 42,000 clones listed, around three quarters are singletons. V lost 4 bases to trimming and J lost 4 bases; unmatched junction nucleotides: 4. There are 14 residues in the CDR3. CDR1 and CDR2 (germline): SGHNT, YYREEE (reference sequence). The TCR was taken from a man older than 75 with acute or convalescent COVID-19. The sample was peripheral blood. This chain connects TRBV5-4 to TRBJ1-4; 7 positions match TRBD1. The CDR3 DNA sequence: TGTGCCAGCAGCCCGGGACAGAATAATGAAAAACTGTTTTTT. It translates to CASSPGQNNEKLFF.